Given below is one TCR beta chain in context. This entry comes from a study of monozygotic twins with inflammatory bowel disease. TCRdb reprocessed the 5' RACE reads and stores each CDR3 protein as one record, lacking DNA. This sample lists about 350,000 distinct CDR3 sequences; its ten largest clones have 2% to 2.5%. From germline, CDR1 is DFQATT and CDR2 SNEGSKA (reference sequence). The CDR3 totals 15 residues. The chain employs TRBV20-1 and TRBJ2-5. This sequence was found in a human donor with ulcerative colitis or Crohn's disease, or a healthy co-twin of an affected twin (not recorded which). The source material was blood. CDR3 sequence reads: CSASDSRPAQETQYF.